This T cell receptor (beta chain) originates from a study of cytomegalovirus exposure and HLA in healthy donors. The study ran its PCR with 60 Vbeta and 13 Jbeta primers. Data came from immunoSEQ multiplex PCR; TCRdb stores just in-frame clones and leaves some out. The data contain 55,000 to 80,000 clones, roughly 78% of them singletons. Looked up from germline, CDR1 is SNHLY and CDR2 is FYNNEI. With V trimmed by 8 bases and J by 5 bases, 3 bases remained unmatched. CDR3 length: 12 amino acids. The sample comprised PBMCs. The chain is built from TRBV2 and TRBJ1-2, with 9 bases identical to TRBD1. The TCR originated in a man aged 40-49 years in good health and CMV-seronegative. The CDR3, as DNA: TGTGCCAGCCGGGACAGGGCTTATGGCTACACCTTC. It is translated as CASRDRAYGYTF.